The 10 T cell receptor beta chains below all came from one sample that was sequenced in a study of T cell changes during pregnancy in multiple sclerosis (dated by TCRdb to between 2018 and 2020). Library generation was performed with the immunoSEQ multiplex PCR assay. The table was pulled from immuneACCESS by TCRdb, which kept in-frame rearrangements only. Such tables lose some clones; where checked, under half of the loss comes from unresolved V genes, and the rest has no known cause. This sample has tens of thousands of clones in its table, and about nine tenths of those were observed once. The top ten clonotypes cover over 9% of the sample. The input for sequencing was CD8+ T cells from peripheral blood mononuclear cells, taken in the third trimester of pregnancy. The receptors were sampled from a female donor with multiple sclerosis, enrolled in a pregnancy study.

This clone occurred a few times. This chain joins TRBV11-2 and TRBJ2-1, with TRBD2 as a possible D gene (5 bases). CDR1 SGHAT and CDR2 FQNNGV come from the germline V gene. Trimming pared 2 bases from V and 6 bases from J, leaving 11 bases between. CDR3 length: 14 residues. The CDR3 DNA sequence: TGTGCCAGCAGCTTATTTCAAGGGAGCAATGAGCAGTTCTTC. It translates to CASSLFQGSNEQFF.

V usage is TRBV30 and J usage is TRBJ2-3, with 14 bases fitting TRBD2. The CDR3 covers 15 residues. V lost 4 bases and J lost 9; bases outside the gene matches: 9. Germline V CDR1 and CDR2: GTSNPN, SVGIG (reference sequence). The CDR3 DNA follows: TGTGCCTGGAACCGGGGACTAGCGGGAGAGCGGACGCAGTATTTT. It yields the protein CAWNRGLAGERTQYF.

The DNA of the CDR3 is TGTGCCAGCACCTCCAGTCATTCCGAGCAGTACTTC. Protein: CASTSSHSEQYF. The chain carries TRBV11-2 and TRBJ2-7; D not resolved. Germline V gives CDR1 SGHAT, CDR2 FQNNGV. The CDR3 covers 12 residues. Deletions cut 7 bases from V and 6 bases from J, with 13 bases between.

In nucleotides, the CDR3 is TGCGCCAGCAGCCCTTTCTTGGGGGGGAACACCGGGGAGCTGTTTTTT. This translates into CASSPFLGGNTGELFF. This chain connects TRBV5-1 to TRBJ2-2; possible D gene TRBD2, 6 bases. Germline-derived CDR1 and CDR2 are SGHRS and YFSETQ. The CDR3 is 16 residues long. Between the trimmed V and J ends, which lost 4 bases and 1 base, there was a span of 14 bases.

The rearrangement links TRBV11-2 to TRBJ2-7; the D is unclear. CDR3 size: 15 residues. Germline lookup yields CDR1 SGHAT and CDR2 FQNNGV. The ends were cut back, 0 bases at V and 0 bases at J, with 9 bases in the middle. The CDR3, as DNA: TGTGCCAGCAGCTTAGATGCTGCGAACTCCTACGAGCAGTACTTC. Its protein is CASSLDAANSYEQYF. Drawing the rest from reference TRBV11-2 and TRBJ2-7, the complete variable domain is EAGVAQSPRYKIIEKRQSVAFWCNPISGHATLYWYQQILGQGPKLLIQFQNNGVVDDSQLPKDRFSAERLKGVDSTLKIQPAKLEDSAVYLCASSLDAANSYEQYFGPGTRLTVT.

This sequence joins TRBV27 and TRBJ2-7, with a possible D match to TRBD1 (5 bases). This CDR3 has 15 amino acids. The germline V and J ends were trimmed by 1 base and 2 bases, with 12 bases remaining between them. Germline values: CDR1 MNHEY, CDR2 SMNVEV (reference sequence). CDR3 DNA: TGTGCCAGCAGTTTATATCAGGGTAGTCCCTACGAGCAGTACTTC. Amino acids: CASSLYQGSPYEQYF.

With respect to this clone: Within the sample, other DNA sequences also encode this same CDR3. The chain combines TRBV27 with TRBJ1-1, with D unclear. CDR3 length equals 12 residues. Trimming cost V 2 bases and J 5 bases, with 6 bases left between them. Germline assignment: CDR1 MNHEY and CDR2 SMNVEV (reference sequence). The CDR3 loop reads CASSLTGTEAFF. The DNA of the CDR3 is TGTGCCAGCAGTTTAACGGGAACTGAAGCTTTCTTT.

The chain carries TRBV14 and TRBJ2-3; 12 bases map to TRBD2. This CDR3 contains 14 residues. CDR1 SGHDN and CDR2 FVKESK come from the germline V gene. With V trimmed by 9 bases and J by 4 bases, 5 bases remained unmatched. The CDR3 sequence: CASGLAGRPDTQYF. The CDR3 DNA is TGTGCCAGTGGACTAGCGGGGCGGCCAGATACGCAGTATTTT. Complete variable domain (other parts from reference TRBV14 and TRBJ2-3): EAGVTQFPSHSVIEKGQTVTLRCDPISGHDNLYWYRRVMGKEIKFLLHFVKESKQDESGMPNNRFLAERTGGTYSTLKVQPAELEDSGVYFCASGLAGRPDTQYFGPGTRLTVL.

The chain is built from TRBV10-2 and TRBJ2-1, with 12 positions matching TRBD2. Trimming removed 5 bases from V and 4 bases from J; junction bases left unmatched: 6. The CDR3 contains 16 residues. Germline CDR1 is WSHSY and CDR2 is SAAADI. The CDR3 nucleotides are TGCGCCAGCAGTAGGACTAGCGGGGCGGGGTACAATGAGCAGTTCTTC. Translation: CASSRTSGAGYNEQFF.

V gene TRBV25-1 combines with J gene TRBJ1-3; D perhaps matches TRBD1 (6 bases). From germline, CDR1 is MGHDK and CDR2 SYGVNS. Deletions cut 6 bases from V and 0 bases from J, with 9 bases between. The CDR3 runs 14 residues. CDR3 region: CASSDRNSGNTIYF. Written as DNA, the CDR3 is TGTGCCAGCAGCGACAGGAACTCTGGAAACACCATATATTTT.